The clone carrying this T cell receptor (beta chain) was observed at least ten times. Its cognate antigen is unknown. Investigators prepared the TCR beta libraries by applying iRepertoire HTBI primers and Arm-PCR of CDR3 regions. TCRdb reprocessed the multiplex PCR reads with MiXCR, giving one entry per CDR3 protein. The sample includes some 500,000 distinct CDR3 sequences, about 16% of them seen just once. Documented time point: newly diagnosed GD, antithyroid drugs for less than 3 months. Isolated PBMC RNA provided the starting material for the TCR library. A peripheral blood sample, about 9.4 milliliters in volume, was drawn into EDTA tubes. This entry is derived from a study of regulatory T cells in long-lasting Graves disease. Study findings and constraints: Having few samples may have compromised the accuracy.

The germline V gene has CDR1 KGHSH and CDR2 LQKENI. V was clipped by 3 bases and J by 8 bases, with 16 bases between them. This CDR3 spans 14 amino acids. The data were also submitted as part of a second study, on T cells in Graves' hyperthyroidism and ophthalmopathy. From that second work: Using the HTBI primer set, a first-round RT-PCR was run on the TCR CDR3.

The V and J genes are TRBV18 and TRBJ1-1; D ambiguous. The source of this sequence is a woman aged 35-65 years with Graves disease. The sequences come from peripheral blood mononuclear cells (PBMCs), collected at new diagnosis, from a patient treated with antithyroid drugs. The CDR3 DNA follows: TGTGCCAGCTCACCCCAATACACTGGCTCCGAAGCTTTCTTT. Translated, it gives CASSPQYTGSEAFF.